This TCR beta chain is drawn from a study of T cell repertoires in cytomegalovirus infection. Overall study: Signatures in public TCR beta sequences pointed to both CMV infection and matching HLA type. The study's findings and limits: HLA-C-restricted CMV-specific TCR beta clonotypes were dominant in the ex vivo response. CMV carriers having the relevant HLA were flagged by cumulative public TCR beta family frequency.

A word on this clonotype: What it binds is unknown.

Trimming removed 5 bases from V and 4 bases from J; junction bases left unmatched: 8. CDR1 and CDR2 from the germline V gene are LNHDA and SQIVND (reference sequence). CDR3 size: 16 residues. TCRdb re-analysed the reads in MiXCR, keeping a single row per CDR3 protein. Found here are more than 140,000 distinct CDR3 sequences, under 8.5% of them singletons; the top ten hold 18%. The chain combines TRBV19 with TRBJ2-1; 10 bases match TRBD2. The sample consisted of PBMCs. This clonotype was sampled from a human donor in good health (CMV status not recorded). Some clones in this sample may be carry-over from other donors' samples. This CDR3 reads CASSPQLAGHYNEQFF. As DNA, the CDR3 is TGTGCCAGTAGTCCGCAACTAGCGGGGCATTACAATGAGCAGTTCTTC.